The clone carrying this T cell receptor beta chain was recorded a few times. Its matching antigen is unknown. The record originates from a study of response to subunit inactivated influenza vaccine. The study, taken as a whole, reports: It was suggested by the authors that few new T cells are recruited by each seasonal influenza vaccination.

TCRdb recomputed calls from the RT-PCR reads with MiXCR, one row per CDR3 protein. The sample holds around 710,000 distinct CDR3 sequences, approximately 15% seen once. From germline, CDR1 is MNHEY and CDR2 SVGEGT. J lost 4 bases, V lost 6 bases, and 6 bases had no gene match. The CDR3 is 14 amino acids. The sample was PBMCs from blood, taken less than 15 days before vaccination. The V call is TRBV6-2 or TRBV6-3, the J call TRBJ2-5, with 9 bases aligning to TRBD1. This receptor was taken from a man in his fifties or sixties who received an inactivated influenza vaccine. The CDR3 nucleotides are TGTGCCAGCAGGCCGGGACAGGGTGTAGAGACCCAGTACTTC. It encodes CASRPGQGVETQYF.